This is a list of T cell receptor beta chains from one sample in a study of blood T cell repertoires in COVID-19. Repertoires were generated with immunoSEQ multiplex PCR, while TCRdb's copy carries only in-frame clones and drops some. Among around 460,000 clones listed, around 90% were seen once. Sequencing used peripheral blood. These receptors were taken from a man in his late teens or twenties with COVID-19, enrolled during active disease. Both conserved end residues are part of each CDR3. A D gene is named only where the DNA matches it firmly. Not all rows give a size; the values are once, few, many and, for expanded clones, a class.

v_gene	abundance	j_gene	d_gene	CDR3nt	CDR3aa
TRBV5-4	once	TRBJ2-7	TRBD1	TGTGCCAGCTCCAGGGCACAGGGGGCCTACGAGCAGTACTTC	CASSRAQGAYEQYF
TRBV5-1	few	TRBJ1-4	-	TGCGCCAGCAGCTCCGGAGCAACTAATGAAAAACTGTTTTTT	CASSSGATNEKLFF
TRBV6-5	once	TRBJ1-1	-	TGTGCCAGCAGTTACGGAGGGGTGAACACTGAAGCTTTCTTT	CASSYGGVNTEAFF
TRBV10-1	-	TRBJ2-7	TRBD2	TGCGCCAGCAGTGAGTCACTAGCGGGGACCTACGAGCAGTACTTC	CASSESLAGTYEQYF
TRBV2	-	TRBJ1-1	-	TGTGCCAGCAGTGTGGGGAGGAAGACTGAAGCTTTCTTT	CASSVGRKTEAFF
TRBV20-1	-	TRBJ2-5	TRBD2	TGCAGTGCTAGAGTTGCCGGGACTAGCAACTTC	CSARVAGTSNF
TRBV5-4	-	TRBJ2-5	-	TGTGCCAGCAGCTTTTCCGTGGCGGAGCAGACCCAGTACTTC	CASSFSVAEQTQYF
TRBV5-6	-	TRBJ2-3	-	TGTGCCAGCAGCTTTACAAATCCAGATACGCAGTATTTT	CASSFTNPDTQYF
TRBV5-1	-	TRBJ1-2	-	TGCGCCAGCAGCTTGGGGCCAGGAGGGGACCTCTATGGCTACACCTTC	CASSLGPGGDLYGYTF
TRBV24-1	-	TRBJ2-1	TRBD1	TGTGCCACCAGTGATTTCCCTGGGACAGGGCATGAGCAGTTCTTC	CATSDFPGTGHEQFF
TRBV18	-	TRBJ2-5	TRBD1	TGTGCCAGCTCGATGGGACAGCAAGAGACCCAGTACTTC	CASSMGQQETQYF
TRBV3-1/TRBV3-2	-	TRBJ1-2	-	TGTGCCAGCAGCCAAGATATTAATGCTAACTATGGCTACACCTTC	CASSQDINANYGYTF
TRBV6-2/TRBV6-3	-	TRBJ2-1	TRBD2	TGTGCCAGCAGTTACTCTAGCGGGCGAAGCTCCTACAATGAGCAGTTCTTC	CASSYSSGRSSYNEQFF
TRBV29-1	-	TRBJ1-1	-	TGCAGCGTTGCACCCCTTATCGGAGACACTGAAGCTTTCTTT	CSVAPLIGDTEAFF
TRBV9	-	TRBJ2-2	-	TGTGCCAGCAGCGCGCCGGGACACAGTTGGGAGCTGTTTTTT	CASSAPGHSWELFF
TRBV4-2	-	TRBJ1-2	-	TGTGCCAGCAGCCAAGAGGCGAAACAGAGCTATGGCTACACCTTC	CASSQEAKQSYGYTF
TRBV7-2	-	TRBJ2-3	TRBD2	TGTGCCAGCAGCTCAACTAGCGGGAGAGGGGATACGCAGTATTTT	CASSSTSGRGDTQYF
TRBV15	-	TRBJ2-7	TRBD2	TGTGCCACCAGCATCAAGCGGGGGGGCTACGAGCAGTACTTC	CATSIKRGGYEQYF
TRBV6-6	once	TRBJ2-7	TRBD1	TGTGCCAGCAGTTACGGGGCAGGGGGCTCCTACGAGCAGTACTTC	CASSYGAGGSYEQYF
TRBV2	few	TRBJ1-3	TRBD1	TGTGCCAGCAGTGAAGCCAGGACAGGGGGAAACACCATATATTTT	CASSEARTGGNTIYF
TRBV5-4	-	TRBJ2-5	TRBD2	TGTGCCAGCAGCTTTAACCTAGCGGGGGGGAAAGAGACCCAGTACTTC	CASSFNLAGGKETQYF
TRBV29-1	-	TRBJ1-1	TRBD1	TGCAGCGTTTCAGGGGGACCGGACACTGAAGCTTTCTTT	CSVSGGPDTEAFF
TRBV24-1	-	TRBJ2-5	TRBD1	TGTGCCACCCCGGACAGGGAAGAGACCCAGTACTTC	CATPDREETQYF
TRBV6-1	-	TRBJ2-5	TRBD1	TGTGCCAGCAGCGGGACAGGGGGCGCCAGAGAGACCCAGTACTTC	CASSGTGGARETQYF
TRBV4-1	once	TRBJ1-4	TRBD1	TGCGCCAGCAGCCGAGACAGGGCTGGGGTGGGCGGTGAAAAACTGTTTTTT	CASSRDRAGVGGEKLFF
TRBV19	-	TRBJ2-1	-	TGTGCCAGTAGTATAGATCGGACATTTTTCTACAATGAGCAGTTCTTC	CASSIDRTFFYNEQFF
TRBV19	-	TRBJ1-4	-	TGTGCCAGTAGTATCGAAGCGAACAATGAAAAACTGTTTTTT	CASSIEANNEKLFF
TRBV28	-	TRBJ1-2	-	TGTGCCAGCAGTTTCGTGGAGGGGTATGGCTACACCTTC	CASSFVEGYGYTF
TRBV7-9	-	TRBJ1-6	-	TGTGCCAGCAGCTTGCAGAATTCACCCCTCCACTTT	CASSLQNSPLHF
TRBV27	-	TRBJ2-1	-	TGTGCCAGCAGTTTATCGTGGACTTCGGGGGACAATGAGCAGTTCTTC	CASSLSWTSGDNEQFF
TRBV18	-	TRBJ1-2	-	TGTGCCAGCTCAGCACCGACAGGCGTCTATGGCTACACCTTC	CASSAPTGVYGYTF
TRBV11-2	-	TRBJ1-2	-	TGTGCCAGCAGCTTAGGGTCCCGGGGAACGGGCTACACCTTC	CASSLGSRGTGYTF
TRBV28	-	TRBJ2-3	-	TGTGCCAGCAGTTTGGGTCTAGGGGGATCAGATACGCAGTATTTT	CASSLGLGGSDTQYF
TRBV5-5	-	TRBJ2-7	-	TGTGCCAGCAGCTACCAAGTCCGGGGTACGGATGAGCAGTACTTC	CASSYQVRGTDEQYF
TRBV9	-	TRBJ1-6	-	TGTGCCAGCGCCCTGGACGGGGATTCACCCCTCCACTTT	CASALDGDSPLHF
TRBV6-1	-	TRBJ1-5	-	TGTGCCAGCAGTTATGGCAGGGGACAGCCCCAGCATTTT	CASSYGRGQPQHF
TRBV5-5	once	TRBJ2-7	TRBD2	TGTGCCAGCAGCTTGGCCCGGCTAGCGGGAGTGGGCGAGCAGTACTTC	CASSLARLAGVGEQYF
TRBV13	-	TRBJ1-2	-	TGTGCCAGCAGCTTAGGGCAGGTCTATGGCTACACCTTC	CASSLGQVYGYTF
TRBV7-9	-	TRBJ2-1	-	TGTGCCAGCAGCACAAACAATGAGCAGTTCTTC	CASSTNNEQFF
TRBV7-6	-	TRBJ2-2	-	TGTGCCATCTTGCGGGCGAAAGCCCGTGGCACCGGGGAGCTGTTTTTT	CAILRAKARGTGELFF
TRBV6-5	-	TRBJ1-2	-	TGTGCCAGCACCGCATGGGGGGATGGTGGCTACACCTTC	CASTAWGDGGYTF
TRBV7-9	once	TRBJ2-1	-	TGTGCCAGCAGCCCTGGGACACAGCAGTTCTTC	CASSPGTQQFF
TRBV5-1	-	TRBJ2-6	-	TGCGCCAGCAGCGCAGGGATCGGTGGGGCCAACGTCCTGACTTTC	CASSAGIGGANVLTF
TRBV7-8	-	TRBJ1-4	-	TGTGCCAGCAGCGATAGGTTCTCAGGGATGGCTAATGAAAAACTGTTTTTT	CASSDRFSGMANEKLFF
TRBV21-1	-	TRBJ2-1	-	TGTGCCAAGGGACTAGCGGGATTCAATGAGCAGTTCTTC	CAKGLAGFNEQFF
TRBV15	once	TRBJ1-2	TRBD1	TGTGCCACCAGCAGAGGGGACAGGAGCTATGGCTACACCTTC	CATSRGDRSYGYTF
TRBV20-1	once	TRBJ2-5	-	TGCAGTGCCGGTCTAGCGGAGACCCAGTACTTC	CSAGLAETQYF
TRBV2	-	TRBJ1-4	TRBD1	TGTGCCACCGGACAGGGGGGAGAAAAACTGTTTTTT	CATGQGGEKLFF
TRBV2	-	TRBJ1-5	-	TGTGCCAGCAGCGAGGACAGCCTTAGCAATCAGCCCCAGCATTTT	CASSEDSLSNQPQHF
TRBV7-3	-	TRBJ2-1	TRBD2	TGTGCCAGCAGCTTAACAACTGGGACTAGCTTGGGGCAGTTCTTC	CASSLTTGTSLGQFF
TRBV5-1	-	TRBJ2-1	TRBD2	TGCGCCAGCAGGTCCCTAGCGGGGTTACATGAGCAGTTCTTC	CASRSLAGLHEQFF
TRBV30	-	TRBJ1-3	-	TGTGCCTGGAGTGTGGGAGGGGCTGGAAACACCATATATTTT	CAWSVGGAGNTIYF
TRBV2	-	TRBJ2-7	-	TGTGCCAGCACCCCCCTGACAGGCTCCTACGAGCAGTACTTC	CASTPLTGSYEQYF
TRBV30	once	TRBJ1-1	-	TGTGCCTGGAGTGTTGGAGGTTTGAACACTGAAGCTTTCTTT	CAWSVGGLNTEAFF